The clone carrying this T cell receptor (beta chain) was detected only once. Antigen specificity is unknown. The library was made from cDNA and included unique molecular identifiers. Each sample of roughly 0.95 to 10 million input T cells yielded roughly 500,000 cDNA molecules, so each molecule approximated one T cell. TCRdb re-called the PCR reads with MiXCR, one entry per CDR3 protein. This table has hundreds of thousands of distinct CDR3 sequences, roughly 46% appearing once. This specimen belongs to a study of post-analysis software for immune sequencing data. Points from the study as a whole: TRBV5-6, TRBV5-1 and TRBV20-1 belonged to a set of about five TRBV segments that were more frequent in patients than controls. Those samples that were prepared in the same batch co-clustered strongly by F measure. Controls' normalized Chao1 diversity significantly exceeded that of multiple sclerosis patients.

The V and J ends lost 1 base and 5 bases, in that order; junction bases with no gene match: 6. The CDR3 spans 16 residues. The chain joins TRBV12-3 or TRBV12-4 to TRBJ1-5, with TRBD1 matching 9 bases. Sample: blood. The origin of this receptor is a girl aged 5-17 years with multiple sclerosis. The chain's CDR3 is CASSLGFDRGYQPQHF. The CDR3 DNA follows: TGTGCCAGCAGTTTAGGTTTCGACAGGGGGTATCAGCCCCAGCATTTT.